This T cell receptor (beta chain) comes out of a study of blood T cells in healthy people across ages. The study's findings and limits: Age brought a roughly linear fall in TCR beta diversity measured per million T cells. When one million T cells were used, diversity estimates were thought to be underestimates.

The CDR3 runs to 11 residues. CDR1 and CDR2 from the germline V gene are SQVTM and ANQGSEA. The ends were cut back, 3 bases at V and 10 bases at J, with 10 bases in the middle. As regards this clonotype: The antigen is not known.

The second PCR ran about 6 to 12 cycles with a sample-barcoded 5' primer and J-beta primers. The template-switch adaptor, which had 12 random nucleotides, put a tag on each cDNA molecule. Every individual sample yielded 2.5 million or more paired-end reads (each containing CDR3). From the 5' RACE reads, TCRdb called clonotypes with MiXCR, one entry per CDR3 protein. The sample carries roughly 1,300,000 distinct CDR3 sequences, 59% recorded once. This rearrangement joins TRBV29-1 to TRBJ2-4; D is uncertain. Source material: blood. This receptor was taken from a man younger than 30 in good health. The chain's CDR3 is CSVDFLNIQYF. The CDR3 DNA follows: TGCAGCGTTGATTTCCTGAATATTCAGTACTTC. Drawing the rest from reference TRBV29-1 and TRBJ2-4, the complete variable domain is SAVISQKPSRDICQRGTSLTIQCQVDSQVTMMFWYRQQPGQSLTLIATANQGSEATYESGFVIDKFPISRPNLTFSTLTVSNMSPEDSSIYLCSVDFLNIQYFGAGTRLSVL.